The 27 T cell receptor beta chains presented below share a single source sample, sequenced in a study of OX40 agonist ivuxolimab in advanced cancers. The assay was immunoSEQ multiplex PCR, and TCRdb's table has in-frame clones only and misses some. Seen here are approximately 72,000 clones, just over 85% observed once, and the top ten hold approximately 0.86%. The specimen comprised CD4+ or CD8+ T cells sorted from blood, sampled in a trial of the OX40 agonist ivuxolimab. The receptors stem from an adult with an advanced solid tumor such as melanoma, head and neck, liver or kidney cancer.

The V gene is TRBV2, the J gene TRBJ1-2; 8 positions agree with TRBD1. With 4 bases clipped from V and 5 bases from J, the junction kept 6 bases outside the gene matches. This CDR3 region has 14 residues. CDR1 is SNHLY and CDR2 is FYNNEI in the germline V gene. The CDR3 sequence: CASSGTGMVYGYTF. In DNA, the CDR3 is TGTGCCAGCAGTGGGACAGGGATGGTTTATGGCTACACCTTC.

This clone was observed a single time. The chain combines TRBV23-1 with TRBJ1-4; D not resolved. TRBV23-1 is annotated as an ORF whose role is uncertain. Trimming pared 8 bases from V and 3 bases from J, leaving 7 bases between. The CDR3 contains 12 residues. The CDR3, as DNA: TGCGCCAGCCCCATTGCTAATGAAAAACTGTTTTTT. Encoded protein: CASPIANEKLFF.

The V gene is TRBV9, the J gene TRBJ2-6; D uncertain. V shed 5 bases and J shed 1 base, with 7 bases lying between them. CDR1 and CDR2 from the germline V gene are SGDLS and YYNGEE. CDR3 length: 14 residues. The CDR3 DNA reads TGTGCCAGCAGTCTAGAGTCTGGGGCCAACGTCCTGACTTTC. Translated, it gives CASSLESGANVLTF. Complete variable domain (other parts from reference TRBV9 and TRBJ2-6): DSGVTQTPKHLITATGQRVTLRCSPRSGDLSVYWYQQSLDQGLQFLIQYYNGEERAKGNILERFSAQQFPDLHSELNLSSLELGDSALYFCASSLESGANVLTFGAGSRLTVL.

This chain uses TRBV27 with TRBJ2-6; unclear D gene. Germline V gene sequence: CDR1 MNHEY, CDR2 SMNVEV (reference sequence). V lost 2 bases and J 0 bases, leaving 8 bases between the germline ends. CDR3 length: 16 amino acids. The CDR3, as DNA: TGTGCCAGCAGTTTAGCTGGCCCCTCTGGGGCCAACGTCCTGACTTTC. This gives the protein CASSLAGPSGANVLTF.

V gene TRBV27 combines with J gene TRBJ1-4; D not resolved. The ends were cut back, 4 bases at V and 8 bases at J, with 17 bases in the middle. Germline CDR1 and CDR2: MNHEY and SMNVEV (reference sequence). This CDR3 has 15 amino acids. CDR3 in amino acids: CASSSSIGVSEKLFF. Written as DNA, the CDR3 is TGTGCCAGCAGTTCCTCCATCGGGGTGAGCGAAAAACTGTTTTTT. The whole variable domain, remainder taken from reference TRBV27 and TRBJ1-4, is EAQVTQNPRYLITVTGKKLTVTCSQNMNHEYMSWYRQDPGLGLRQIYYSMNVEVTDKGDVPEGYKVSRKEKRNFPLILESPSPNQTSLYFCASSSSIGVSEKLFFGSGTQLSVL.

The chain recombines TRBV6-5 with TRBJ1-5; D remains unclear. V was trimmed by 4 bases and J by 0 bases, leaving 7 bases between them. Germline V CDR1 and CDR2: MNHEY, SVGAGI. This CDR3 region has 14 residues. The chain's CDR3 is CASSSTDSNQPQHF. CDR3 DNA sequence: TGTGCCAGCAGTTCGACGGATAGCAATCAGCCCCAGCATTTT.

The chain uses TRBV28 and TRBJ2-7; D gene ambiguous. Germline CDR1 reads MDHEN; CDR2 reads SYDVKM. There are 14 residues in the CDR3. V lost 5 bases and J lost 0, with 11 bases in between. This chain's CDR3 is CASSPPLSSYEQYF. CDR3 nucleotides: TGTGCCAGCAGTCCCCCGCTCTCCTCCTACGAGCAGTACTTC.

The rearrangement joins TRBV19 to TRBJ2-1, with D hard to call. Germline-derived CDR1 and CDR2 are LNHDA and SQIVND (reference sequence). The CDR3 runs to 16 residues. V was clipped by 3 bases and J by 3 bases, with 15 bases between them. The CDR3 DNA reads TGTGCCAGTAGTATCTCAATCTCCTCTTTCTACAATGAGCAGTTCTTC. Encoded protein: CASSISISSFYNEQFF.

The sample holds a few counts of this clone. This chain connects TRBV15 to TRBJ2-1; TRBD2 agrees at 8 bases. The junction had 12 bases not matched to a gene; V was cut back by 8 bases and J by 6 bases. Germline CDR1 is LNHNV and CDR2 is YYDKDF (reference sequence). The CDR3 extends over 15 amino acids. The CDR3 protein is CATAPGLVTSNEQFF. The CDR3, as DNA: TGTGCCACCGCACCGGGACTAGTTACCAGCAATGAGCAGTTCTTC.

The V gene is TRBV25-1, the J gene TRBJ2-7; D may correspond to TRBD1 or TRBD2 (5 bases each). The CDR3 sequence is 15 residues long. Germline values: CDR1 MGHDK, CDR2 SYGVNS. V dropped 8 bases and J dropped 5 bases, with 22 bases sitting between them. CDR3: CASADPQGLRDEQYF. In DNA form, the CDR3 reads TGTGCCAGCGCTGACCCCCAGGGTTTGAGGGACGAGCAGTACTTC.

V and J are TRBV7-9 and TRBJ1-3; 7 bases are shared with TRBD1. The germline CDR1 and CDR2 sequences are SEHNR and FQNEAQ (reference sequence). The CDR3 spans 13 residues. With 11 bases clipped from V and 0 bases from J, the junction kept 4 bases outside the gene matches. CDR3 amino acids: CAGQAISGNTIYF. CDR3 sequence (DNA): TGTGCCGGACAGGCGATCTCTGGAAACACCATATATTTT. Full variable domain (remainder filled in from reference TRBV7-9 and TRBJ1-3): DTGVSQNPRHKITKRGQNVTFRCDPISEHNRLYWYRQTLGQGPEFLTYFQNEAQLEKSRLLSDRFSAERPKGSFSTLEIQRTEQGDSAMYLCAGQAISGNTIYFGEGSWLTVV.

V and J are TRBV7-6 and TRBJ2-4; tentatively, D is TRBD2 (5 bases). Germline-derived CDR1 and CDR2 are SGHVS and FNYEAQ. The CDR3 spans 18 residues. Trimming took off 0 bases at V and 1 base at J, with 16 bases between the two ends. In DNA form, the CDR3 reads TGTGCCAGCAGCTTAGCGGTCCGGGGAAACCGGGCCAAAAACATTCAGTACTTC. Translated: CASSLAVRGNRAKNIQYF.

The genes are TRBV6-5 and TRBJ2-7, with D possibly TRBD2 on 5 matching bases. Trimming removed 2 bases from V and 3 bases from J, with 17 bases in between. The CDR3 consists of 16 residues. From germline, CDR1 is MNHEY and CDR2 SVGAGI. Here the CDR3 DNA reads TGTGCCAGCAGTTACACGGACCCCACTAGTTTCTACGAGCAGTACTTC. Its protein is CASSYTDPTSFYEQYF.

The CDR3 DNA reads as TGTGCCAGCAGTCAGACCGGGACGGCCTTTTCCTACGAGCAGTACTTC. The encoded protein is CASSQTGTAFSYEQYF. The rearrangement links TRBV11-2 to TRBJ2-7; D may be TRBD1 or TRBD2 (5 bases each). V was pared by 6 bases and J by 1 base, with 19 bases between. Germline-derived CDR1 and CDR2 are SGHAT and FQNNGV. The CDR3 contains 16 residues.

The chain couples TRBV28 to TRBJ1-2; 9 bases line up with TRBD1. V lost 6 bases, J lost 3 bases, and 14 bases stayed unmatched. The CDR3 length is 17 residues. Germline CDR1 MDHEN, CDR2 SYDVKM. The CDR3 sequence: CASRNSQGAYNYYGYTF. The DNA of the CDR3 is TGTGCCAGCAGGAACTCACAGGGGGCCTATAATTACTATGGCTACACCTTC.

V usage is TRBV7-6 and J usage is TRBJ1-2; perhaps TRBD1 as D (6 bases). This CDR3 comprises 13 residues. Trimming took off 5 bases at V and 3 bases at J, with 10 bases between the two ends. In germline, CDR1 is SGHVS, CDR2 FNYEAQ. CDR3 nucleotides: TGTGCCAGCAGCCCCAACAGGGACTATGGCTACACCTTC. It translates to CASSPNRDYGYTF.

The chain couples TRBV28 to TRBJ1-1; no reliable D call. Germline CDR1 is MDHEN and CDR2 is SYDVKM. The CDR3 is 13 residues long. The V end was cut by 6 bases, the J end by 5 bases, with 13 bases between. The CDR3 reads CASSPTTGTEAFF. CDR3 nucleotides: TGTGCCAGCAGCCCTACCACCGGGACTGAAGCTTTCTTT. The variable domain in full, completed from reference TRBV28 and TRBJ1-1, reads DVKVTQSSRYLVKRTGEKVFLECVQDMDHENMFWYRQDPGLGLRLIYFSYDVKMKEKGDIPEGYSVSREKKERFSLILESASTNQTSMYLCASSPTTGTEAFFGQGTRLTVV.

This chain connects TRBV5-5 to TRBJ2-7; 10 positions match TRBD2. Germline loops: CDR1 SGHKS, CDR2 YYEKEE (reference sequence). The CDR3 totals 15 residues. The ends lost 4 bases at V and 5 bases at J; junction bases unmatched: 9. The CDR3 sequence: CASSGIAGGVHEQYF. CDR3 coding DNA: TGTGCCAGCAGCGGGATAGCGGGGGGAGTCCACGAGCAGTACTTC. Drawing the rest from reference TRBV5-5 and TRBJ2-7, the complete variable domain is DAGVTQSPTHLIKTRGQQVTLRCSPISGHKSVSWYQQVLGQGPQFIFQYYEKEERGRGNFPDRFSARQFPNYSSELNVNALLLGDSALYLCASSGIAGGVHEQYFGPGTRLTVT.

To note about this clone: The sample has other DNA sequences that encode this CDR3 too. V is TRBV9 and J is TRBJ2-5; perhaps TRBD1 as D (5 bases). V was shortened by 0 bases and J by 5 bases, with 8 bases between the two germline ends. From germline, CDR1 is SGDLS and CDR2 YYNGEE. The CDR3 is 13 residues long. CDR3 DNA: TGTGCCAGCAGCGTAGAGGGGCGTGAGACCCAGTACTTC. It codes for CASSVEGRETQYF.

The chain is built from TRBV28 and TRBJ1-1; weak D call: TRBD1 (6 bases). Germline CDR1 reads MDHEN; CDR2 reads SYDVKM. This CDR3 region has 15 residues. Trimming removed 5 bases from V and 0 bases from J, with 13 bases in between. The CDR3 DNA reads TGTGCCAGCAGTCCCCACGACAGGTTGAACACTGAAGCTTTCTTT. This gives the protein CASSPHDRLNTEAFF.

The chain is built from TRBV7-9 and TRBJ2-1, with no clear D. The CDR3 has 14 residues. CDR1 SEHNR and CDR2 FQNEAQ come from the germline V gene (reference sequence). V lost 1 base and J lost 5, with 9 bases in between. CDR3 DNA sequence: TGTGCCAGCAGCTTAGAAGTCAGCCACAATGAGCAGTTCTTC. Translation: CASSLEVSHNEQFF.

This clone showed up just once. V and J are TRBV11-2 and TRBJ1-3; D unclear. The CDR3 sequence is 15 residues long. Trimming took off 0 bases at V and 2 bases at J, with 8 bases between the two ends. Per germline, CDR1 SGHAT and CDR2 FQNNGV. The CDR3 bases are TGTGCCAGCAGCTTAGATCCGTACCCTGGAAACACCATATATTTT. Translating gives CASSLDPYPGNTIYF.

The table lists this clone with a count of one. The V call is TRBV5-1, the J call TRBJ2-7; 7 bases agree with TRBD1. There are 13 residues in the CDR3. V gave up 4 bases and J gave up 3 bases; unmatched junction bases: 4. CDR1 is SGHRS, CDR2 YFSETQ, per germline. Here the CDR3 DNA reads TGCGCCAGCAGCCGAGGACAGGACTACGAGCAGTACTTC. This codes for CASSRGQDYEQYF.

V usage is TRBV6-5 and J usage is TRBJ1-1; possible D gene TRBD1, 6 bases. This CDR3 has 16 amino acids. The germline V gene encodes CDR1 MNHEY and CDR2 SVGAGI. Trimming shortened V by 2 bases and J by 0 bases, and 13 bases separated the two germline ends. The CDR3 DNA sequence: TGTGCCAGCAGTTACGCAGGGGAAAGGCTGAACACTGAAGCTTTCTTT. It is translated as CASSYAGERLNTEAFF.

The rearrangement links TRBV7-9 to TRBJ2-3; no clear D gene. Germline V gives CDR1 SEHNR, CDR2 FQNEAQ (reference sequence). Trimming cost V 5 bases and J 2 bases, with 2 bases left between them. The CDR3 has 11 residues. The CDR3 DNA is TGTGCCAGCAGCCTCACAGATACGCAGTATTTT. Its translation is CASSLTDTQYF.

This clone was observed a single time. The chain combines TRBV18 with TRBJ2-7, with D perhaps matching TRBD1 or TRBD2 (5 bases each). This CDR3 has 13 residues. CDR1 is KGHSH and CDR2 is LQKENI in the germline V gene. The V and J ends lost 6 bases and 3 bases respectively, with 12 bases between them. The CDR3 DNA is TGTGCCAGCTCTATGGACACTAGCTACGAGCAGTACTTC. Amino acid sequence: CASSMDTSYEQYF.

The chain combines TRBV30 with TRBJ1-3; tentatively, D is TRBD1 (6 bases). Germline CDR1 and CDR2: GTSNPN and SVGIG (reference sequence). The CDR3 runs 14 residues. Trimming stripped 3 bases from V and 7 bases from J, with 16 bases between. The DNA of the CDR3 is TGTGCCTGGAGCCACGGACAGTTGCGGAACACCATATATTTT. As protein: CAWSHGQLRNTIYF.